This T cell receptor (beta chain) was recorded in a study of read filtering for tumor transcriptome and immune sequencing. This clonotype was seen a handful of times. Molecular barcoded adaptors covering alpha/delta and beta/gamma chains were used on 400 to 450 ng RNA. Using its own MiXCR run on the reads, TCRdb lists one record per CDR3 protein. The repertoire has 30,000 to 40,000 distinct CDR3 sequences, 10% to 15% of them found once; the top ten carry more than 30%. V lost 5 bases, J lost 3 bases, and 12 bases stayed unmatched. The CDR3 consists of 16 residues. CDR1 and CDR2 (germline): SGHKS, YYEKEE (reference sequence).

The receptor's source is a donor over 35 with multiple myeloma. This chain joins TRBV5-5 and TRBJ1-1, with 8 positions matching TRBD1. Sequencing was performed on a population of CD138-negative cells sorted from bone marrow. The CDR3 spells CASSRDRGNYYTEAFF. The CDR3 DNA reads TGTGCCAGCAGTCGCGACAGGGGTAATTATTACACTGAAGCTTTCTTT.